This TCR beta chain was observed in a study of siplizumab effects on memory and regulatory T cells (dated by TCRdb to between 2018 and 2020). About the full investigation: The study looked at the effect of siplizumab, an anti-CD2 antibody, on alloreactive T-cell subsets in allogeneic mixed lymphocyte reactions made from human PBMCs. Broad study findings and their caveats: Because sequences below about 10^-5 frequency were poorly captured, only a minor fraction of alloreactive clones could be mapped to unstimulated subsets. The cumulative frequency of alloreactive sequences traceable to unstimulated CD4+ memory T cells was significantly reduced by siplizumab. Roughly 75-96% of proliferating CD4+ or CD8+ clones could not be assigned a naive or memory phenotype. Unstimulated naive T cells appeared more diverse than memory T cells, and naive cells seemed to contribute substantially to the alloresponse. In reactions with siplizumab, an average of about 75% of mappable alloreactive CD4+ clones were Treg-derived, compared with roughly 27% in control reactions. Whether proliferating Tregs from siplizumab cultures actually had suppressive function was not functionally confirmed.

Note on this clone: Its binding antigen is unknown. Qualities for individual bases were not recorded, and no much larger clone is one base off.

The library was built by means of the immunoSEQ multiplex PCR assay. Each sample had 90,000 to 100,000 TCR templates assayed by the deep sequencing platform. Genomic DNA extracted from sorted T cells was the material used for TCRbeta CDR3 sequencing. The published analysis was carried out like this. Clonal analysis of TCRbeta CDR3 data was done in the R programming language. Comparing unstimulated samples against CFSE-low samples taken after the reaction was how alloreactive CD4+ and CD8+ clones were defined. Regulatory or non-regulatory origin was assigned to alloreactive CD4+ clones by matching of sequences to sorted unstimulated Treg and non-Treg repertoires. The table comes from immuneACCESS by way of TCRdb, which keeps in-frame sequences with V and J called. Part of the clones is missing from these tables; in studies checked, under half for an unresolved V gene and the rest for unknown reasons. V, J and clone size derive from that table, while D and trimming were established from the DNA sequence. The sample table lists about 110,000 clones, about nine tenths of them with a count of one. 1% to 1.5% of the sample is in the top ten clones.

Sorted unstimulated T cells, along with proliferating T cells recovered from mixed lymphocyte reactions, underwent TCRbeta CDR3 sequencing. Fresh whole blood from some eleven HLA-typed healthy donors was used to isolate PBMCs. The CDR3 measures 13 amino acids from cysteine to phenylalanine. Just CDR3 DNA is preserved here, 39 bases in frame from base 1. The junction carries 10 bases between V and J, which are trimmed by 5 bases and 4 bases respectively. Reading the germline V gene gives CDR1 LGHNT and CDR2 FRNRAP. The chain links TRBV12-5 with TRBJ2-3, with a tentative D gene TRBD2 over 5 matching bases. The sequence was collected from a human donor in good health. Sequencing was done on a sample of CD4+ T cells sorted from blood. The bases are TGTGCTAGTGGTGAGACTATGGCAGATACGCAGTATTTT. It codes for CASGETMADTQYF.